One sample yielded the 3 T cell receptor beta chains listed below, sequenced in a study of blood T cell repertoires in COVID-19. Measured with immunoSEQ multiplex PCR; TCRdb has only the in-frame clones, and not every one. The repertoire holds a few hundred thousand clones, with roughly 90% as singletons. Sample: peripheral blood. All receptors derive from a woman aged 25-40 years with acute or convalescent COVID-19.

This clone was observed a few times. The sample holds other DNA sequences that translate to the same CDR3. The V gene is TRBV24-1, the J gene TRBJ2-1; a weak D match, TRBD2 (6 bases). Germline V CDR1 and CDR2: KGHDR, SFDVKD. The CDR3 length is 14 residues. V was trimmed by 4 bases and J by 2 bases, leaving 8 bases between them. The CDR3 sequence: CATSESGAYNEQFF. The CDR3 DNA reads as TGTGCCACCAGTGAATCGGGAGCCTACAATGAGCAGTTCTTC.

The V and J genes are TRBV7-9 and TRBJ1-6; perhaps TRBD1 as D (5 bases). The CDR3 length is 14 residues. Looked up from germline, CDR1 is SEHNR and CDR2 is FQNEAQ (reference sequence). The V end lost 5 bases, the J end lost 5 bases, and 10 bases lay between the germline ends. For the CDR3, the DNA is TGTGCCAGCAGCCGACAGTCGGATAATTCACCCCTCCACTTT. Its protein product is CASSRQSDNSPLHF.

V is TRBV2 and J is TRBJ2-1; D is possibly TRBD2 (5 bases). This CDR3 comprises 14 residues. CDR1 SNHLY and CDR2 FYNNEI come from the germline V gene. V lost 6 bases and J lost 3, with 12 bases in between. CDR3 DNA sequence: TGTGCCAGCAGGGACTCGAAGAGCTACAATGAGCAGTTCTTC. As protein: CASRDSKSYNEQFF.